The entry below gives a single T cell receptor (beta chain) sequence along with its context. V dropped 5 bases and J dropped 0 bases, with 8 bases sitting between them. The CDR3 is 14 amino acids. MiXCR, run by TCRdb on the RT-PCR reads, gives a single entry per CDR3 protein. The sample lists about 570,000 distinct CDR3 sequences, around 10% seen once, with approximately 10% in the top ten. This sample is drawn from a study of response to subunit inactivated influenza vaccine. This same sample was also part of a study on T cells expressing NK-cell markers. This second study notes: Generation of TCR beta cDNA was performed by 5'RACE template switching incorporating UMIs. Six or seven donors had dominant NKG2C+ clonotypes that comprised roughly 1.0-7.5% of their CD8+ T cells.

The chain couples TRBV12-3 or TRBV12-4 to TRBJ1-3; no reliable D call. This clonotype was obtained from a man aged 50-60 years who received an inactivated influenza vaccine. The sequences come from PBMCs from blood, collected on the day of vaccination. The DNA of the CDR3 is TGTGCCAGCAGTAATCTCGGCTCTGGAAACACCATATATTTT. This codes for CASSNLGSGNTIYF.